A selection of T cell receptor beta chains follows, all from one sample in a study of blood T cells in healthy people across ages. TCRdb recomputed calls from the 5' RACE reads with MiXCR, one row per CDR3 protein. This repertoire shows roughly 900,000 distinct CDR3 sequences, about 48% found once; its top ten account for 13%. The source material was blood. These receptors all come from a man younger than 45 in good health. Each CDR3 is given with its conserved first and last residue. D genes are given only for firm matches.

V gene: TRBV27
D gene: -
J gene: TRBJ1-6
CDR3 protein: CASSSFTRGYNSPLHF

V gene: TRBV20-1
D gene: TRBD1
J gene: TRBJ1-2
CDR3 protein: CSARDRAYYGYTF

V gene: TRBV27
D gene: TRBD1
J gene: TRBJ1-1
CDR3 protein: CASIRPGQGANTEAFF

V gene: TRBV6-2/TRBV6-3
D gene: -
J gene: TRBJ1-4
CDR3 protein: CASRNALDGDLEGEKLFF

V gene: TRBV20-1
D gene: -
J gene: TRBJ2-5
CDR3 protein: CSASAGATVQETQYF

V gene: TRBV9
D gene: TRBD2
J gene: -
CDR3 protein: CASSEGLAGYEQYF

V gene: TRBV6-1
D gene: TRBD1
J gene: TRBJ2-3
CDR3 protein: CASSETGDTDTQYF

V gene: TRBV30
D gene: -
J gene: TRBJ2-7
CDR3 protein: CAGSSTRYEQYF

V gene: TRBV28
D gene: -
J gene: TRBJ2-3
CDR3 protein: CASSRPGGTDTQYF

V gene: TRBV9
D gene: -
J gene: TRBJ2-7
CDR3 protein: CASSPTVFGYEQYF

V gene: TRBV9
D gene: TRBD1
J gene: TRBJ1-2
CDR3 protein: CASVPPTEGAVQGYTF

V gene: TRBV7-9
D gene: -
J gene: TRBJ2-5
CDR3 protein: CASSPSLGRQETQYF

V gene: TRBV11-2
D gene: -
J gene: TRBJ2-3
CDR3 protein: CASSLGLQGTQYF

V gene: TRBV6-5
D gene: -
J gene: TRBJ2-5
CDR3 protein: CASSSPADGQETQYF

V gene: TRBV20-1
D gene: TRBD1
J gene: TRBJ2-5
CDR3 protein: CSARDKGQGAISETQYF

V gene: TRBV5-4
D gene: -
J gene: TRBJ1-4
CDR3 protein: CASTLKEPGFSTNEKLFF

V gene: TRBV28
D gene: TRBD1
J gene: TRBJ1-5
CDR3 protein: CASSSPTGGFQPQHF

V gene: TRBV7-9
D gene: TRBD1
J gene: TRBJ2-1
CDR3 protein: CASSLAPETGGYNEQFF

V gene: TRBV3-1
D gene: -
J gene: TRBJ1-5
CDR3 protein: CASSQVGPGVQPQHF

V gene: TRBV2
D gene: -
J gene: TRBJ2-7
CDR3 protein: CASYLAAEQYF

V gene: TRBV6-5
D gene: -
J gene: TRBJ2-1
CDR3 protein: CASRTWDFNEQFF

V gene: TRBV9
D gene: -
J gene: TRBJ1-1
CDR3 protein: CASSPPAGQTMNTEAFF

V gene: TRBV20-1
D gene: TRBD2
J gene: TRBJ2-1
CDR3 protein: CSASQGGGASYNEQFF

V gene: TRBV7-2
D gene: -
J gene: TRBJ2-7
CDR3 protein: CASSSAYEQYF

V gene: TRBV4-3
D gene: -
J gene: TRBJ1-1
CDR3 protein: CASSQDLGGNTEAFF

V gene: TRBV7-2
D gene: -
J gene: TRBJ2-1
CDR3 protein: CASSLSRGLHYNEQFF

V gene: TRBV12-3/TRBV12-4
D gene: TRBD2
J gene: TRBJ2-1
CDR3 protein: CASSLATAPGLKFF

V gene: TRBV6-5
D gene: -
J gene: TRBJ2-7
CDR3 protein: CASSRDLSEQYF

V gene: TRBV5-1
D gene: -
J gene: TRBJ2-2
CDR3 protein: CASSLVPGTTGELFF

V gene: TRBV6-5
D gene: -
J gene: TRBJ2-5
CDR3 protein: CASSPDGSGARETQYF

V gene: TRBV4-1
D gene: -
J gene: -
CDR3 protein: CASSQGFAGRTYEQYF

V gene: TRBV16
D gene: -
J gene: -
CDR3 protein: CASSRHGLYEQYF

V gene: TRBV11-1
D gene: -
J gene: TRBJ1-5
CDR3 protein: CASSLGAGRDQPQHF

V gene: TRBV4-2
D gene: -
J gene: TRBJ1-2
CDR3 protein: CASSQWAEGGYGYTF

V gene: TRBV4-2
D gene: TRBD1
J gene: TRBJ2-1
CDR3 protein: CASSQDETGNSYNEQFF

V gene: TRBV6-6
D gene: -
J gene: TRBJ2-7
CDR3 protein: CASSLNVGQYF

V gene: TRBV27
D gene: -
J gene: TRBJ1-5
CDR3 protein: CASKGGSGNQPQHF

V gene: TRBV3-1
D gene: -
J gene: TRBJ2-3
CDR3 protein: CASSQTMSVGRITDTQYF

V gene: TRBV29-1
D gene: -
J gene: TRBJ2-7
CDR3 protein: CSVQTGNKGQYF

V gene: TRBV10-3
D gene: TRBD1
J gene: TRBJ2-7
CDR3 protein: CAISEGTVAYEQYF

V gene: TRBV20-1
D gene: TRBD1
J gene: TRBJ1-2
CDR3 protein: CSARVGQVIDGYTF

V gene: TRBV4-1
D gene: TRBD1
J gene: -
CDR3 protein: CASSPRRQGVYEQYF

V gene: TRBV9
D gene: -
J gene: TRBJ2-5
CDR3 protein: CASITTRLKRQETQYF

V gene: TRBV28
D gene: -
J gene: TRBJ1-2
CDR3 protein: CASSYLGGEGYTF

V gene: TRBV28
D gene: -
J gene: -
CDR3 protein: CASSRNLGYEQYF

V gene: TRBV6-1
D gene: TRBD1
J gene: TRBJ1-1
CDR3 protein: CASRTGGLEAFF

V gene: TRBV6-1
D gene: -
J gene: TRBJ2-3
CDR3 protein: CASRTPRDTTDTQYF

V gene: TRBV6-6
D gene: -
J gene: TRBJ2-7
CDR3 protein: CASTAPRGSYEQYF

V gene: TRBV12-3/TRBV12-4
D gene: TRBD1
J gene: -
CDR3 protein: CASSPGTGGAETQYF

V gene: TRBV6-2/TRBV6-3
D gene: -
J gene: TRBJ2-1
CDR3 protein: CASSYGGVAEQFF

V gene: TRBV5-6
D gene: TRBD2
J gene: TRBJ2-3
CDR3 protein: CASSFASGVDTQYF

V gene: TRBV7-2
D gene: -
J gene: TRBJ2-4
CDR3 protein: CASSVTEAKNIQYF

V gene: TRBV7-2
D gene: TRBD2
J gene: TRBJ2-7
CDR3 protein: CASSLVGVAGYYEQYF

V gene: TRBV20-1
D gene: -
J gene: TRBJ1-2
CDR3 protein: CSASEQGAYGYTF